Sequencing of this TCR beta chain was carried out in a study of regulatory T cells in long-lasting Graves disease. This clonotype has a count of ten or more. Time point: newly diagnosed GD, antithyroid drugs for less than 3 months. PBMC-extracted RNA yielded the TCR library. Roughly 8.2-milliliter peripheral blood samples went into EDTA tubes. Construction of the TCR beta libraries employed iRepertoire HTBI primers in conjunction with Arm-PCR of CDR3 regions. In the authors' methods: Segment identification across samples yielded 62 TRBV and roughly 14 TRBJ segments. Using its own MiXCR run on the multiplex PCR reads, TCRdb lists one record per CDR3 protein. The V and J calls and clone size are TCRdb's, not the authors'. Of 350,000 to 450,000 distinct CDR3 sequences listed, 16% are singletons. Germline lookup yields CDR1 SNHLY and CDR2 FYNNEI. The CDR3 loop spans 15 amino acids. Germline trimming cut 1 base from V and 4 bases from J; bases unmatched to any gene: 4.

These same records also appear under a second study, on T cells in Graves' hyperthyroidism and ophthalmopathy. That work adds: Most clonotypes that expanded in the thyroid above 0.001 also showed up in blood.

The clonotype originates from a man between 40 and 49 years old with Graves disease. V usage is TRBV2 and J usage is TRBJ2-1; 7 bases map to TRBD2. This sample comprised peripheral blood mononuclear cells (PBMCs), obtained at new diagnosis, from a patient treated with antithyroid drugs. The CDR3 sequence is CASSEGRGRYNEQFF. Written as DNA, the CDR3 is TGTGCCAGCAGTGAAGGGCGGGGGAGATACAATGAGCAGTTCTTC.